This T cell receptor beta chain was sequenced in a study of somatic mutations in cytotoxic T cells in rheumatoid arthritis. Background on the study: Patient blood (30 ml EDTA) was collected right after diagnosis, preceding any treatment. Including V beta1+ cells that were sequenced for TCRB, some T-cell populations stained with V beta antibodies were flow-sorted at nearly 100% purity.

The CDR3 has 19 residues. J lost 7 bases, V lost 5 bases, and 17 bases had no gene match. CDR1 is SGHAT and CDR2 is FQNNGV in the germline V gene. TCRdb's copy holds only in-frame clones and misses some; the assay was immunoSEQ multiplex PCR. The sample holds about 3,900 clones, approximately 94% seen once. The specimen sequenced was CD8+ T cells sorted from blood. The gene calls are TRBV11-2 and TRBJ2-1, with TRBD2 identical over 13 bases. The receptor's source is an older woman with rheumatoid arthritis. The CDR3 sequence: CASSLGVGYGTSGVNEQFF. Here the CDR3 DNA reads TGTGCCAGCAGCCTGGGCGTCGGGTACGGGACTAGCGGGGTGAATGAGCAGTTCTTC. Complete variable domain (other parts from reference TRBV11-2 and TRBJ2-1): EAGVAQSPRYKIIEKRQSVAFWCNPISGHATLYWYQQILGQGPKLLIQFQNNGVVDDSQLPKDRFSAERLKGVDSTLKIQPAKLEDSAVYLCASSLGVGYGTSGVNEQFFGPGTRLTVL.